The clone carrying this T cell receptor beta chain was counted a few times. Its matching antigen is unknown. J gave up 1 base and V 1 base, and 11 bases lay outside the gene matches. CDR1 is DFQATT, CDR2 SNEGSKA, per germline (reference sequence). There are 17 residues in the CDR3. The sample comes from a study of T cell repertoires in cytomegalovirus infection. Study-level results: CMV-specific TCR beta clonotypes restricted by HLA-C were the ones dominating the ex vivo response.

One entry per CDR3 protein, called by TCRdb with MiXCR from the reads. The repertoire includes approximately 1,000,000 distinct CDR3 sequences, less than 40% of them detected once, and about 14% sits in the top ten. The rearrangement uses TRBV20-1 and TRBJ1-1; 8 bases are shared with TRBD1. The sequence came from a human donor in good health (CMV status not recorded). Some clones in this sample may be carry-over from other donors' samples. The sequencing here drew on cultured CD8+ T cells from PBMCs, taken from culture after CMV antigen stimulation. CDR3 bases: TGCAGTGCTAGAGGAGGGACAGGAGCACATGGGAACACTGAAGCTTTCTTT. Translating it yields CSARGGTGAHGNTEAFF.